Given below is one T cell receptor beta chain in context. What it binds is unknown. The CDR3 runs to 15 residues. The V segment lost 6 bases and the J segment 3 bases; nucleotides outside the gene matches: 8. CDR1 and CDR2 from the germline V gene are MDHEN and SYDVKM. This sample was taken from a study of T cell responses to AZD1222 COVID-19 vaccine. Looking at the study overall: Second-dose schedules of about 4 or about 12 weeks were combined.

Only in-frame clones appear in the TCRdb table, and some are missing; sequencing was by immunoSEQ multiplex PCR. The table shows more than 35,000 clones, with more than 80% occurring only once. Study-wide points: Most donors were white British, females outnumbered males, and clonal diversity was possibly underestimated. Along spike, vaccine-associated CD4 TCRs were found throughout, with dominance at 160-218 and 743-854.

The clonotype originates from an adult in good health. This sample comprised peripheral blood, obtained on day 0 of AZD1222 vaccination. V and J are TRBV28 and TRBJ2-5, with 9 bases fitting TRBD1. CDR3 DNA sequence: TGTGCCAGCAGCCCGGGGACAGGGAGGAAAGAGACCCAGTACTTC. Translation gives CASSPGTGRKETQYF.